The clone carrying this T cell receptor (beta chain) has ten or more counts. The sample belongs to a study of low-dose radiotherapy and immunotherapy resistance in tumors. At the level of the study: Patients received 300 mg of oral aspirin each day across four cycles, commencing on cycle 1 day 1.

TRAV- and TRBV-specific primers, spanning alpha and beta chains, primed first-strand cDNA. Amplification, which lasted about 20 PCR cycles, used a constant-region primer and V-primer adapter to amplify TCRs. MiXCR, applied by TCRdb to the reads, yields one record per CDR3 protein. The sample gives 55,000 to 65,000 distinct CDR3 sequences, about 30% of which show up once; 6% to 7% is in the top ten. The V gene's germline CDR1 is SGHVS and CDR2 FNYEAQ. The V and J ends lost 4 bases and 2 bases, in that order; junction bases with no gene match: 7. CDR3 length equals 15 residues. Time point here: before trial treatment.

The sequencing used PBMCs, collected before treatment. This chain connects TRBV7-6 to TRBJ2-5, with TRBD2 matching 7 bases. This TCR was sampled from a male donor with rectosigmoid adenocarcinoma. DNA of the CDR3: TGTGCCAGCAGCTCAGTATACGGGGGGCAAGAGACCCAGTACTTC. This encodes CASSSVYGGQETQYF. Based on the CDR3 plus reference TRBV7-6 and TRBJ2-5, the full variable domain is GAGVSQSPRYKVTKRGQDVALRCDPISGHVSLYWYRQALGQGPEFLTYFNYEAQQDKSGLPNDRFSAERPEGSISTLTIQRTEQRDSAMYRCASSSVYGGQETQYFGPGTRLLVL.